The rows below give T cell receptor beta chains drawn from one sample of a study of T-cell reconstitution after alpha-beta-depleted transplantation in children. From the PCR reads, TCRdb called clonotypes with MiXCR, one entry per CDR3 protein. Here the sample spans hundreds of thousands of distinct CDR3 sequences, roughly 13% being singletons. Specimen: PBMCs, mostly from graft donor cells, collected 360 days after TCRalphabeta/CD19-depleted stem cell transplant. Source of these receptors: a male patient younger than 18 who had a stem cell transplant for acute myeloid leukemia, so the T cells may come from the graft donor. Each CDR3 is given without its conserved first and last residue. The D gene is left open where the match is weak.

J | V | D | CDR3
TRBJ2-2 | TRBV7-2 | NA | ASSSAGTGELF
TRBJ2-5 | TRBV28 | TRBD1 | ASSLTSDRSQETQY
TRBJ2-3 | TRBV12-3/TRBV12-4 | TRBD2 | TSSLVLAGGAGPDTQY
TRBJ2-7 | TRBV19 | TRBD2 | ATLDREAYEQY
TRBJ2-7 | TRBV2 | NA | ASSVLGALDKQY
TRBJ2-5 | TRBV5-1 | NA | ASSFGGRTDQETQY
TRBJ2-7 | TRBV20-1 | TRBD2 | SAKGAGGPYEQY
TRBJ2-6 | TRBV6-5 | NA | ASSYNLGVSGANVLT
TRBJ2-7 | TRBV7-2 | NA | ASSLVSSLSSYEQY
TRBJ2-3 | TRBV18 | NA | ASSQLGATDTQY
TRBJ2-1 | TRBV10-3 | TRBD2 | AISGLAGGNNEQF
TRBJ2-7 | TRBV28 | NA | ASSSPWRQRTLTFSWY
TRBJ1-1 | TRBV18 | NA | ASSPPRGLNTEAF
TRBJ2-1 | TRBV7-3 | TRBD2 | ASSFYTGGNNEQF
TRBJ2-7 | TRBV12-3/TRBV12-4 | NA | ASSYGPLGNEWKDEQY
TRBJ2-7 | TRBV20-1 | TRBD1 | SAADRLYEQY
TRBJ2-1 | TRBV11-2 | TRBD2 | ASSATRGRWANEQF
TRBJ2-5 | TRBV20-1 | NA | SAHRPAEQTQY
TRBJ2-3 | TRBV6-5 | TRBD2 | ASSYPVVAGDTDTQY
TRBJ2-7 | TRBV5-1 | TRBD1 | ASSLGTTGVEQY